The rows below give T cell receptor beta chains drawn from one sample of a study of beta chain features in type 1 diabetes. Sequencing used immunoSEQ multiplex PCR; TCRdb keeps in-frame clones, though not all of them. The data show about 650,000 clones, 9.5% to 15% seen once. The specimen sequenced was naive CD4+ T cells from blood. The receptors originated from a man aged 25 to 45 with type 1 diabetes. Both conserved end residues are part of each CDR3. A D gene is named only where the DNA matches it firmly. The size of a clone is reported for some rows only, either as once, few or many, or as a class for expanded clones.

D gene: TRBD2; V gene: TRBV27; clone size: .; J gene: TRBJ2-5; CDR3 DNA: TGTGCCAGCAGAGAGGAGACTAGCGGGGTCCAAGAGACCCAGTACTTC; CDR3 protein: CASREETSGVQETQYF
D gene: .; V gene: TRBV7-9; clone size: few; J gene: TRBJ1-6; CDR3 DNA: TGTGCCAGCAGCTTGGCCGGGGGGAATTCACCCCTCCACTTT; CDR3 protein: CASSLAGGNSPLHF
D gene: .; V gene: TRBV6-5; clone size: .; J gene: TRBJ2-5; CDR3 DNA: TGTGCCAGCAGTTACGATCTTGGGGGCAATAGGGAGACCCAGTACTTC; CDR3 protein: CASSYDLGGNRETQYF
D gene: .; V gene: TRBV5-6; clone size: .; J gene: TRBJ1-5; CDR3 DNA: TGTGCCAGCAGCTTGGCGCCCAGCCCCAATCAGCCCCAGCATTTT; CDR3 protein: CASSLAPSPNQPQHF
D gene: .; V gene: TRBV5-4; clone size: .; J gene: TRBJ2-5; CDR3 DNA: TGTGCCAGCACCATCTTCAGGGGTGCTGGTCCCCAAGAGACCCAGTACTTC; CDR3 protein: CASTIFRGAGPQETQYF
D gene: TRBD2; V gene: TRBV9; clone size: few; J gene: TRBJ2-3; CDR3 DNA: TGTGCCAGCAGCGTAGGACTAGCTCCAGATACGCAGTATTTT; CDR3 protein: CASSVGLAPDTQYF
D gene: TRBD1; V gene: TRBV29-1; clone size: .; J gene: TRBJ1-1; CDR3 DNA: TGCAGCGTAGGGACAGGACAGAACACTGAAGCTTTCTTT; CDR3 protein: CSVGTGQNTEAFF
D gene: .; V gene: TRBV18; clone size: .; J gene: TRBJ1-1; CDR3 DNA: TGTGCCAGCTCATCCTCGGAGAACACTGAAGCTTTCTTT; CDR3 protein: CASSSSENTEAFF
D gene: .; V gene: TRBV7-2; clone size: .; J gene: TRBJ1-2; CDR3 DNA: TGTGCCAGCAGCTCCGGGACTAACTATGGCTACACCTTC; CDR3 protein: CASSSGTNYGYTF
D gene: TRBD1; V gene: TRBV6-5; clone size: few; J gene: TRBJ2-1; CDR3 DNA: TGTGCCAGCAATACAGGGGGCTTCTACAATGAGCAGTTCTTC; CDR3 protein: CASNTGGFYNEQFF
D gene: .; V gene: TRBV21-1; clone size: few; J gene: TRBJ2-5; CDR3 DNA: TGTGCCAGCAGCAAGTGGACCGATCACCAAGAGACCCAGTACTTC; CDR3 protein: CASSKWTDHQETQYF
D gene: TRBD1; V gene: TRBV7-6; clone size: few; J gene: TRBJ2-7; CDR3 DNA: TGTGCCAGCAGCTCTAATGGACAGGCGTGGCACGAGCAGTACTTC; CDR3 protein: CASSSNGQAWHEQYF
D gene: TRBD1; V gene: TRBV5-1; clone size: few; J gene: TRBJ2-5; CDR3 DNA: TGCGCCAGCAGCCAGGGACAGGGAAAGGAGACCCAGTACTTC; CDR3 protein: CASSQGQGKETQYF
D gene: .; V gene: TRBV11-3; clone size: .; J gene: TRBJ2-1; CDR3 DNA: TGTGCCAGCAGCTTAAGAGGGGGTAACTACAATGAGCAGTTCTTC; CDR3 protein: CASSLRGGNYNEQFF
D gene: TRBD1; V gene: TRBV27; clone size: .; J gene: TRBJ2-7; CDR3 DNA: TGTGCCAGCGGGGCGGGACAGGCCTACGAGCAGTACTTC; CDR3 protein: CASGAGQAYEQYF
D gene: .; V gene: TRBV30; clone size: .; J gene: TRBJ2-6; CDR3 DNA: TGTGCCTGGGACAGTTCTGGGGCCAACGTCCTGACTTTC; CDR3 protein: CAWDSSGANVLTF
D gene: .; V gene: TRBV5-1; clone size: .; J gene: TRBJ2-1; CDR3 DNA: TGCGCCAGCAGCTTTGGGGCGGTTCCCTACAATGAGCAGTTCTTC; CDR3 protein: CASSFGAVPYNEQFF
D gene: .; V gene: TRBV2; clone size: .; J gene: TRBJ2-7; CDR3 DNA: TGTGCCAGCGCTCTAAGAGGACAGCCTACAACCTACGAGCAGTACTTC; CDR3 protein: CASALRGQPTTYEQYF
D gene: .; V gene: TRBV7-8; clone size: few; J gene: TRBJ1-5; CDR3 DNA: TGTGCCAGCAGCCGGACCCAGCGGGGAGTTCGAGATCAGCCCCAGCATTTT; CDR3 protein: CASSRTQRGVRDQPQHF
D gene: TRBD1; V gene: TRBV6-6; clone size: once; J gene: TRBJ2-7; CDR3 DNA: TGTGCCAGCATCAGGGACAGGGGGCATGAGCAGTACTTC; CDR3 protein: CASIRDRGHEQYF
D gene: .; V gene: TRBV20-1; clone size: .; J gene: TRBJ2-7; CDR3 DNA: TGCAGTGCTAGCAAAGGGATCGAGCAGTACTTC; CDR3 protein: CSASKGIEQYF
D gene: .; V gene: TRBV30; clone size: .; J gene: TRBJ1-4; CDR3 DNA: TGTGCCTGGGAAGCGTATAATGAAAAACTGTTTTTT; CDR3 protein: CAWEAYNEKLFF
D gene: .; V gene: TRBV18; clone size: few; J gene: TRBJ2-7; CDR3 DNA: TGTGCCAGCTCACCACCGGGGATTTACGAGCAGTACTTC; CDR3 protein: CASSPPGIYEQYF
D gene: .; V gene: TRBV30; clone size: .; J gene: TRBJ2-2; CDR3 DNA: TGTGCCCGAACAGGGTTTGGCGCCGGGGAGCTGTTTTTT; CDR3 protein: CARTGFGAGELFF
D gene: .; V gene: TRBV7-7; clone size: .; J gene: TRBJ2-1; CDR3 DNA: TGTGCTAGCAGTAGAGGGGCCAGGGAAGAGCAGTTCTTC; CDR3 protein: CASSRGAREEQFF
D gene: .; V gene: TRBV6-1; clone size: few; J gene: TRBJ2-1; CDR3 DNA: TGTGCCAGCACCTCCCAGCCCGAGAATGAGCAGTTCTTC; CDR3 protein: CASTSQPENEQFF
D gene: .; V gene: TRBV6-5; clone size: .; J gene: TRBJ2-3; CDR3 DNA: TGTGCCAGCAGGCTCGAGAACGGCACAGATACGCAGTATTTT; CDR3 protein: CASRLENGTDTQYF
D gene: .; V gene: TRBV4-3; clone size: .; J gene: TRBJ1-5; CDR3 DNA: TGCGCCAGCAGCCAAGAGAGGGGGGACGATCAGCCCCAGCATTTT; CDR3 protein: CASSQERGDDQPQHF
D gene: .; V gene: TRBV2; clone size: .; J gene: TRBJ1-5; CDR3 DNA: TGTGCCAGCAGTGAAGGGGACGGGTCGCGCCCCCGGCCCCAGCATTTT; CDR3 protein: CASSEGDGSRPRPQHF
D gene: .; V gene: TRBV6-5; clone size: few; J gene: TRBJ1-6; CDR3 DNA: TGTGCCAGCAGTTACTCAGGGAAGGTGAATTCACCCCTCCACTTT; CDR3 protein: CASSYSGKVNSPLHF
D gene: TRBD1; V gene: TRBV7-3; clone size: few; J gene: TRBJ1-1; CDR3 DNA: TGTGCCAGCAGCCGACAGGGAGACACTGAAGCTTTCTTT; CDR3 protein: CASSRQGDTEAFF
D gene: .; V gene: TRBV2; clone size: .; J gene: TRBJ2-1; CDR3 DNA: TGTGCCAGCCTTACGACAGGGTATAGGGGGGAGGAGCAGTTCTTC; CDR3 protein: CASLTTGYRGEEQFF
D gene: TRBD1; V gene: TRBV19; clone size: .; J gene: TRBJ1-5; CDR3 DNA: TGTGCCAGTAGGCCAGGGGGCCTGGATCAGCCCCAGCATTTT; CDR3 protein: CASRPGGLDQPQHF
D gene: TRBD1; V gene: TRBV19; clone size: once; J gene: TRBJ1-1; CDR3 DNA: TGTGCCAGTAGTTTCCAGGGGGCTTCTGAAGCTTTCTTT; CDR3 protein: CASSFQGASEAFF
D gene: TRBD1; V gene: TRBV10-3; clone size: .; J gene: TRBJ2-6; CDR3 DNA: TGTGCCATCAGTGACAGGGGGCCCTCTGGGGCCAACGTCCTGACTTTC; CDR3 protein: CAISDRGPSGANVLTF
D gene: TRBD1; V gene: TRBV30; clone size: few; J gene: TRBJ1-2; CDR3 DNA: TGTGCCTGGAGTGCGGACAGGGAGCGCTACACCTTC; CDR3 protein: CAWSADRERYTF
D gene: TRBD2; V gene: TRBV9; clone size: .; J gene: TRBJ2-1; CDR3 DNA: TGTGCCAGCAGCGTCCGCGGGGGTCTATCCTACAATGAGCAGTTCTTC; CDR3 protein: CASSVRGGLSYNEQFF
D gene: TRBD2; V gene: TRBV11-2; clone size: few; J gene: TRBJ2-3; CDR3 DNA: TGTGCCAGCAGCTCCGGGACTAGCGGGGCACCCACAGATACGCAGTATTTT; CDR3 protein: CASSSGTSGAPTDTQYF
D gene: TRBD1; V gene: TRBV5-1; clone size: .; J gene: TRBJ1-6; CDR3 DNA: TGCGCCAGCGGAGGGACAGCGGAGGGTTCACCCCTCCACTTT; CDR3 protein: CASGGTAEGSPLHF
D gene: TRBD2; V gene: TRBV5-6; clone size: once; J gene: TRBJ2-3; CDR3 DNA: TGTGCCAGCACCTTGACTAGCGGGGGCACAGATACGCAGTATTTT; CDR3 protein: CASTLTSGGTDTQYF
D gene: TRBD1; V gene: TRBV19; clone size: few; J gene: TRBJ2-7; CDR3 DNA: TGTGCCAGTAGTACCCGGACAGGGGTAATGCACGAGCAGTACTTC; CDR3 protein: CASSTRTGVMHEQYF
D gene: TRBD1; V gene: TRBV7-2; clone size: few; J gene: TRBJ1-1; CDR3 DNA: TGTGCCAGCAGCTTCCGGACAGGTGGCACTGAAGCTTTCTTT; CDR3 protein: CASSFRTGGTEAFF
D gene: TRBD1; V gene: TRBV4-3; clone size: few; J gene: TRBJ1-2; CDR3 DNA: TGCGCCAGCGCCGGGCATTCCCGGGGGGCAGGGGGATCGGATGGCTACACCTTC; CDR3 protein: CASAGHSRGAGGSDGYTF
D gene: .; V gene: TRBV5-1; clone size: .; J gene: TRBJ2-7; CDR3 DNA: TGCGCCAGCAGCTTGGCCACTGGGAACCACGAGCAGTACTTC; CDR3 protein: CASSLATGNHEQYF
D gene: .; V gene: TRBV6-5; clone size: .; J gene: TRBJ2-3; CDR3 DNA: TGTGCCAGCAGTTACTTCGGCACAGATACGCAGTATTTT; CDR3 protein: CASSYFGTDTQYF
D gene: .; V gene: TRBV29-1; clone size: .; J gene: TRBJ2-1; CDR3 DNA: TGCAGCGTTGAAGATCAGCAGGGCCAAAATGAGCAGTTCTTC; CDR3 protein: CSVEDQQGQNEQFF
D gene: .; V gene: TRBV28; clone size: few; J gene: TRBJ1-2; CDR3 DNA: TGTGCCAGCAGCTCGACAGTTCTTAGCTATGGCTACACCTTC; CDR3 protein: CASSSTVLSYGYTF
D gene: TRBD1; V gene: TRBV19; clone size: .; J gene: TRBJ1-2; CDR3 DNA: TGTGCCAGTACTCAGGACAGGGGTGACTATGGCTACACCTTC; CDR3 protein: CASTQDRGDYGYTF
D gene: .; V gene: TRBV27; clone size: .; J gene: TRBJ1-2; CDR3 DNA: TGTGCCAGCCTTACTGGGGAGTCCCCTAACTATGGCTACACCTTC; CDR3 protein: CASLTGESPNYGYTF
D gene: .; V gene: TRBV14; clone size: few; J gene: TRBJ2-3; CDR3 DNA: TGTGCCAGCAGCCGTAGCCCTGCTCCGACGCAGTATTTT; CDR3 protein: CASSRSPAPTQYF
D gene: .; V gene: TRBV7-2; clone size: .; J gene: TRBJ2-5; CDR3 DNA: TGTGCCAGCAGCTTAGCGGGGCTCCCGGGCGGGGAGACCCAGTACTTC; CDR3 protein: CASSLAGLPGGETQYF
D gene: .; V gene: TRBV2; clone size: .; J gene: TRBJ1-1; CDR3 DNA: TGTGCCAGCAGTGCCAGGGAGAACACTGAAGCTTTCTTT; CDR3 protein: CASSARENTEAFF
D gene: .; V gene: TRBV7-9; clone size: .; J gene: TRBJ2-7; CDR3 DNA: TGTGCCAGCAGCTTAGAGGGATTCGGCGAGCAGTACTTC; CDR3 protein: CASSLEGFGEQYF